This T cell receptor (beta chain) came from a study of blood T cell repertoires in COVID-19 (dated by TCRdb to about 2020). At the level of the whole study: The collaborator samples originated in the United States, Italy and Spain and spanned the acute and convalescent phases of COVID-19. A de-identified subject ID, COVID-19 status, age in years and sex were almost always included in the sample metadata. The prospective study material was composed of cDNA or gDNA derived from T cells, B-cell-depleted T cells, or PBMCs. The repertoires were made available in a free public database intended to serve as a resource for research on the immune response to SARS-CoV-2. Samples were obtained from the ongoing ImmuneRACE study (first 160 participants) and from approximately 1,200 subjects provided by 6 global collaborators. Where available, HLA class I and class II types were obtained from metadata supplied by the sample provider rather than from assay-based typing. Deeply sampled blood TCRbeta repertoires from subjects exposed to, actively infected with, or recovered from COVID-19 were included in the dataset.

What the authors observed across the whole study: The amount of clinical and demographic metadata varied by source and participant and was provided uncurated.

Concerning this clone itself: The specificity of this receptor is unknown. Qualities for individual bases were not recorded, and no much larger clone is one base off.

Enrolling through a virtual design, the prospective study's participants ranged in age from roughly 18 to 89 years and lived across more than 20 United States geographic areas. To assign participants to cohorts, the prospective study relied on clinical history that participants themselves reported in a screening survey and a study questionnaire. Recovered participants in ImmuneRACE Cohort 3 were defined as having two consecutive negative NP/OP PCR tests, clearance from a healthcare professional, or resolution of symptoms. In the prospective study, whole blood, serum and a nasopharyngeal or oropharyngeal swab were collected from each participant by mobile phlebotomists. Additional blood draws and questionnaires over a roughly two-month period could optionally be provided by prospective study participants. Prospective study blood samples were shipped either frozen or at room temperature before DNA extraction.

TCRbeta CDR3 regions were amplified from genomic DNA by means of the immunoSEQ Assay, a bias-controlled multiplex PCR. The source study handled its data this way. The number of nucleated cells in each sample was estimated by amplification of reference gene primers within the assay. To quantify the absolute abundance of each unique TCRbeta CDR3 rearrangement, sequence reads were collapsed and filtered. Productive Simpson clonality was computed per sample as the square root of Simpson's diversity index over productive rearrangements. TCRdb stores this immuneACCESS table with in-frame sequences only. Part of the clones is absent; in the studies checked, under half of the shortfall reflects unresolved V genes, and no reason is known for the rest. That table furnishes V, J and clone size, whereas the DNA furnished D and trimming. The sample profile shows approximately 230,000 clones; 85% to 90% of them were found once. The ten top clones hold around 1.7% of the sample.

The germline V gene sets CDR1 to MGHRA and CDR2 to YSYEKL. A distance of 20 bases separates the germline ends of V and J, which lose 0 bases and 10 bases respectively. The CDR3, cysteine through phenylalanine, is 16 amino acids long. CDR3 DNA is the only sequence kept; it has 48 bases, read in frame from the first base. Sequenced: PBMCs or T cells enriched from blood (not recorded which). The receptor was derived from a middle-aged man who had recovered from COVID-19. The chain is made from TRBV4-1 and TRBJ2-3; TRBD2 might be the D gene, on 6 matching bases. This receptor has the CDR3 CASSQDPGTPFPPQYF. The bases read TGCGCCAGCAGCCAAGACCCCGGGACTCCATTCCCCCCGCAGTATTTT.